One T cell receptor beta chain is described in this entry. The data originate from a study of blood T cell repertoires in COVID-19. The method was immunoSEQ multiplex PCR; TCRdb's version includes in-frame clones alone and lacks a portion of them. The top ten hold roughly 2% of the sample, which has under 400,000 clones, more than 70% seen once. This CDR3 region has 20 residues. The trim removed 1 base at V and 0 bases at J, leaving 9 bases unmatched. Germline-derived CDR1 and CDR2 are MGHRA and YSYEKL. The sequence was obtained from a middle-aged man in a cohort exposed to, infected with or recovered from COVID-19 (not recorded which). Sequenced input: PBMCs or T cells enriched from blood (not recorded which). This chain links TRBV4-1 with TRBJ2-2, with 12 bases aligning to TRBD2. CDR3: CASSQGPGLAGFPNTGELFF. The CDR3 DNA sequence: TGCGCCAGCAGCCAAGGCCCCGGACTAGCGGGATTCCCGAACACCGGGGAGCTGTTTTTT.